This T cell receptor (beta chain) appears in the sequencing data of a study of T cell responses to AZD1222 COVID-19 vaccine (dated by TCRdb to the early 2020s). With respect to the entire study: AZD1222 recipients given second doses at about 4 weeks or at about 12 weeks were pooled, since spike-specific TCR depth and breadth were not found to differ between the two schedules. A total of just over 230 trial participants underwent TCR sequencing, of whom approximately 210 received two doses of AZD1222 and roughly 25 received two doses of the MenACWY control vaccine. Trial participants were enrolled into age subgroups of 18-55, 56-69 and 70-plus years, which contained about 160, 30 and 59 TCR-sequenced participants, respectively.

The CDR3 regions of human TCRbeta chains were analyzed by immunosequencing. Under the source paper's analysis protocol: TCRs in the repertoires were matched against a reference library of SARS-CoV-2-specific TCRs that had been generated with the MIRA antigen-specificity platform. Breadth was defined as the fraction of unique TCRs that were SARS-CoV-2-associated. Depth was defined as the fraction of total T cells that were SARS-CoV-2-associated. Using the MIRA data, every spike-specific TCR was mapped to the spike region that the TCR reacted to and assigned to either a CD4 or a CD8 class. Log10-transformed breadth and depth values were compared by one-way ANOVA with Sidak's multiple comparisons tests. TCRdb holds this immuneACCESS table with in-frame rearrangements only. Some clones are missing; in checked studies, unresolved V genes explain under half, and the rest has no known cause. The V and J calls and clone size were taken over from that table, and D and trimming were inferred from the DNA. The sample table holds some 120,000 clones, of which approximately 88% were seen once. The top ten hold 25% to 35% of the sample.

The time point label, read with the paper, signifies: baseline before first vaccination. The vaccinee samples were drawn from two UK trials, COV001 and COV002, one of which was a single-blind randomized controlled phase 2/3 trial testing AZD1222 (ChAdOx1 nCoV-19) in healthy adults. Trial participant PBMC samples were collected at day 0 and day 28 after the second dose for TCRbeta chain sequencing. As regards this clone: What this receptor recognizes is not known. No base-level quality is on record; no much larger clone is a single base apart.

V loses 10 bases, J loses 0 bases, and the germline ends lie 10 bases apart. CDR3 length: 13 amino acids, cysteine to phenylalanine. The sequence is cut down to CDR3 DNA, 39 bases in frame from base 1. CDR1 LNHDA and CDR2 SQIVND are derived from the germline V gene (reference sequence). Results and caveats for the whole study, not just this receptor: The whole spike protein was spanned by vaccine-associated CD4 TCRs, and dominant responses were seen in regions 160-218 and 743-854. No day 14 peak-response samples were available, so repertoires were characterized only after the peak T cell response. Conclusions about previously exposed vaccinees are limited because only six or seven AZD1222 recipients were SARS-CoV-2 seropositive at baseline. Spike-specific TCR breadth and depth rose significantly after two AZD1222 doses compared with day 0 and with MenACWY recipients. Most participants were white British and females outnumbered males, and the authors suggested that clonal diversity may have been underestimated. The 56-69-year group was small, and its depth increase did not reach significance, likely because of low power. Reportedly, almost half of the unique spike-specific TCRs recognized epitopes lying outside the regions that are mutated in the B.1.351 and B.1.1.7 variants.

The sequence derives from an adult in good health. Here the chain combines TRBV19 and TRBJ1-5; confidence is insufficient to name the D gene. The sequencing used peripheral blood, collected on day 0 of AZD1222 vaccination. The DNA is as follows: TGTGCCACCGCAGGTTATAGCAATCAGCCCCAGCATTTT. It is translated as CATAGYSNQPQHF.